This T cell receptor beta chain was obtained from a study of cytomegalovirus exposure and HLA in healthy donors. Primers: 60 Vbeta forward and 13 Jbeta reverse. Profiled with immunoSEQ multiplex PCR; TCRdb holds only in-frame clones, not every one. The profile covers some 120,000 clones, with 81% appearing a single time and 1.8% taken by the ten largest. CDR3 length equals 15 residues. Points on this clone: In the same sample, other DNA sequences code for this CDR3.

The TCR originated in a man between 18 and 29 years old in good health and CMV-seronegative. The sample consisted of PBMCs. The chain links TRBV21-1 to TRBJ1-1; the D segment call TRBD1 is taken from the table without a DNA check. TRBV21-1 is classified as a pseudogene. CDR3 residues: CASSPRDRENTEAFF. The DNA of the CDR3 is TGTGCCAGCAGCCCTAGGGACAGGGAGAACACTGAGGCTTTCTTT.